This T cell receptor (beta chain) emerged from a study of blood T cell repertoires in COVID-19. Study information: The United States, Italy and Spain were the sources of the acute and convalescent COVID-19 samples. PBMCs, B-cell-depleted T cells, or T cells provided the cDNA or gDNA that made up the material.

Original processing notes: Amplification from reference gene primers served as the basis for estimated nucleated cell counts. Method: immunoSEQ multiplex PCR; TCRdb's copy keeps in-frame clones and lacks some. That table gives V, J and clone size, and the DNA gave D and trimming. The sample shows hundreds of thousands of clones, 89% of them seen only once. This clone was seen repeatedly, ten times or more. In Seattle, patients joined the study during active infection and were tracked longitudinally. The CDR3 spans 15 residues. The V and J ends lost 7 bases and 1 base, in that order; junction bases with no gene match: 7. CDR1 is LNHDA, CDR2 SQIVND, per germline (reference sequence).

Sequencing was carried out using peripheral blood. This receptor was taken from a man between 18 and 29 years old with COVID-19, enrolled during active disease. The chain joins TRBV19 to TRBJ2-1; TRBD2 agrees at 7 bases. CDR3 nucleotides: TGTGCCAGTACCAGGAGCGGGGAGTCCTACAATGAGCAGTTCTTC. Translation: CASTRSGESYNEQFF.